This TCR beta chain was captured by sequencing in a study of identical twins. Study-wide results and caveats: Low generation-probability sequences were in excess among twin-shared out-of-frame alpha sequences. In drawing conclusions, the study used cross-sectional statistical analysis and did not follow the same donors.

Through template switching, a universal primer site was introduced, and the cDNA contained unique molecular identifiers. TCRdb re-called the 5' RACE reads with MiXCR, one entry per CDR3 protein. The profile shows a few hundred thousand distinct CDR3 sequences, roughly 8.7% of them singletons. This CDR3 has 12 amino acids. V dropped 4 bases and J dropped 5 bases, with 8 bases sitting between them. Germline CDR1 is MNHEY and CDR2 is SVGAGI. This clonotype was counted at least ten times. No antigen is known for it. These data were also filed under a second study, of yellow fever vaccine responses in identical twins. Per that paper: Reportedly, the response of twins' T cells to the vaccine seemed partly convergent, partly personalized.

The source is a woman aged 18 to 35 in good health. The sample comprised CD8+ T cells sorted from blood. The gene calls are TRBV6-5 and TRBJ1-1; no reliable D call. The CDR3 DNA follows: TGTGCCAGCAGTTGGCCCGGGACTGAAGCTTTCTTT. As protein: CASSWPGTEAFF.